This T cell receptor beta chain was recovered during a study of T-cell memory formation after mild COVID-19. Turning to the study itself: For the most part, TCR clusters were specific to one donor.

CDR3 length equals 15 residues. V shed 6 bases, J shed 9 bases, and the junction held 14 bases outside the gene matches. Concerning this clonotype itself: Its antigen is currently unknown.

After 5'RACE with constant-segment primers, TCR alpha and TCR beta cDNA libraries carrying sample barcodes and UMIs were obtained. TCRdb reprocessed the 5' RACE reads with MiXCR, giving one entry per CDR3 protein. The table records under 550,000 distinct CDR3 sequences, around a sixth of them present only once. Overall study results and limits: Confirmation was lacking for SARS-CoV-2 specificity of second-wave clones that peaked on day 37.

The chain employs TRBV12-3 or TRBV12-4 and TRBJ1-5; TRBD1 aligns across 7 bases. Source material: PBMCs or a T cell subset sorted from them (not recorded which). This TCR was recovered from an adult woman who had mild COVID-19 (a few samples of this study predate the infection). Cell type and time point are not known. The CDR3 region is CASSLRTGAVGPQHF. CDR3 coding DNA: TGTGCCAGCAGCCTGAGAACAGGGGCCGTGGGGCCCCAGCATTTT.